This T cell receptor beta chain originates from a study of control samples from healthy donors and cancer patients. The germline V and J ends were trimmed by 0 bases and 0 bases, with 15 bases remaining between them. The germline CDR1 and CDR2 sequences are GTSNPN and SVGIG (reference sequence). The CDR3 length is 18 residues. Produced via immunoSEQ multiplex PCR; TCRdb's table is partial and in-frame only. The profile shows about 98,000 clones, 82% of them singletons. The chain joins TRBV30 to TRBJ1-6; no reliable D call. The sequencing input was blood. The receptor comes from a man aged 60 to 69 in good health. CDR3 protein: CAWSVLMGLSSYNSPLHF. In DNA form, the CDR3 reads TGTGCCTGGAGTGTACTGATGGGTTTGAGCTCCTATAATTCACCCCTCCACTTT.